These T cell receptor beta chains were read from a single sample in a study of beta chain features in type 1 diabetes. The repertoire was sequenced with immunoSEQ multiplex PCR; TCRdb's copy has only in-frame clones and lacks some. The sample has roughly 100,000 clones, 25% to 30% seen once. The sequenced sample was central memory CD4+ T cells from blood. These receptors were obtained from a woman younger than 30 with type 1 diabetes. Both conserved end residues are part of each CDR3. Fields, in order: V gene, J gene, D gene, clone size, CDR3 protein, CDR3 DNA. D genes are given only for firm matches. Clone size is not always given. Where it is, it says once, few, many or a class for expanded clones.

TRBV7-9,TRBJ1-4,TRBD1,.,CASSPRQGGEKLFF,TGTGCCAGCAGCCCTAGACAGGGTGGTGAAAAACTGTTTTTT
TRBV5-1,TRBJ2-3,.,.,CASSLRRATDTQYF,TGCGCCAGCAGCTTACGTAGAGCCACAGATACGCAGTATTTT
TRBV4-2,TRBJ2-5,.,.,CASSQGKQGRVWETQYF,TGTGCCAGCAGCCAAGGGAAACAGGGCAGGGTATGGGAGACCCAGTACTTC
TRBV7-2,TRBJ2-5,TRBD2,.,CASSLRRESAETQYF,TGTGCCAGCAGCTTGAGGCGGGAGAGTGCGGAGACCCAGTACTTC
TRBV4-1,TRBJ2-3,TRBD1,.,CASSQGQGARRGNTDTQYF,TGCGCCAGCAGCCAGGGACAGGGGGCGCGAAGAGGGAACACAGATACGCAGTATTTT
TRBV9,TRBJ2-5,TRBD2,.,CASSSRTSGRGSQETQYF,TGTGCCAGCAGCTCCCGGACTAGCGGGAGGGGCTCACAAGAGACCCAGTACTTC
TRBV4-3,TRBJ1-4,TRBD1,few,CAIEGTGVNEKLFF,TGCGCCATTGAAGGGACAGGGGTTAATGAAAAACTGTTTTTT
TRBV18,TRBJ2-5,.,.,CASSPGAGYQETQYF,TGTGCCAGCTCACCTGGGGCAGGGTACCAAGAGACCCAGTACTTC
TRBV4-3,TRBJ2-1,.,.,CASSQDKGLSSAEQFF,TGCGCCAGCAGCCAAGATAAGGGACTTAGCTCGGCTGAGCAGTTCTTC
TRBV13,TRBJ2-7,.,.,CASRNTTSSYEQYF,TGTGCCAGCAGAAACACTACTAGCAGCTACGAGCAGTACTTC
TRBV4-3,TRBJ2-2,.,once,CASSQVSGGRTGELFF,TGCGCCAGCAGCCAAGTTTCAGGCGGGCGGACCGGGGAGCTGTTTTTT
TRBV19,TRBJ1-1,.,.,CASSMSHGVQNTEAFF,TGTGCCAGTAGTATGTCCCACGGGGTCCAGAACACTGAAGCTTTCTTT
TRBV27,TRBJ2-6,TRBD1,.,CASTPGQGRDGANVLTF,TGTGCCAGCACCCCGGGACAGGGGAGAGATGGGGCCAACGTCCTGACTTTC